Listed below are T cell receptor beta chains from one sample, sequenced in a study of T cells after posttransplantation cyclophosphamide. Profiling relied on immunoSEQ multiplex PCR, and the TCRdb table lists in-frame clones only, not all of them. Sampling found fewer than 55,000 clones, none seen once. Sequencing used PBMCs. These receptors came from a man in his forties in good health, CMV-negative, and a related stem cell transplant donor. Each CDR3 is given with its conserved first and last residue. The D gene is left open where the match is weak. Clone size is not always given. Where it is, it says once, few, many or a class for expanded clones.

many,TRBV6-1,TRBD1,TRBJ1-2,TGTGCCAGCACCAAGGACAGGGTGTATAATGGCTACACCTTC,CASTKDRVYNGYTF
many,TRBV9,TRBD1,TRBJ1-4,TGTGCCAGCAGCGTGACAGGGAATAATGAAAAACTGTTTTTT,CASSVTGNNEKLFF
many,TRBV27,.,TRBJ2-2,TGTGCCAGCAGTTACTTACAGGCGTACACCGGGGAGCTGTTTTTT,CASSYLQAYTGELFF
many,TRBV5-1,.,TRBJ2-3,TGCGCCAGCAGCTTAACAGGGTCCTACACAGATACGCAGTATTTT,CASSLTGSYTDTQYF
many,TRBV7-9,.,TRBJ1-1,TGTGCCAGCAGCTTAGGAAACAGGGACCCAAACACTGAAGCTTTCTTT,CASSLGNRDPNTEAFF
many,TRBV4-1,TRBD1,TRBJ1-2,TGCGCCAGCAGCCAAGATCGTGGGACAGGGTATGGCTACACCTTC,CASSQDRGTGYGYTF
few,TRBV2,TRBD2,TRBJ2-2,TGTGCCAGCAGGAGACTAGCGGGAGGGTCCGGGGAGCTGTTTTTT,CASRRLAGGSGELFF
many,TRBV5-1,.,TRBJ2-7,TGCGCCAGCAGCCACACCGGGACATCCAGCTACGAGCAGTACTTC,CASSHTGTSSYEQYF
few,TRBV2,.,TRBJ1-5,TGTGCCAGCAGTCGGGACACCGACCCTTCAGAGCCCCAGCATTTT,CASSRDTDPSEPQHF
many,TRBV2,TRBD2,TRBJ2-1,TGTGCCAGCAGTGGGACTAGCGGAACTCTCGGTGAGCAGTTCTTC,CASSGTSGTLGEQFF
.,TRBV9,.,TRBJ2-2,TGTGCCAGCCGGGTTGGGACTGCGAACACCGGGGAGCTGTTTTTT,CASRVGTANTGELFF
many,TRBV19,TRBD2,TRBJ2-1,TGTGCCAGTAGTTTTGGACTAGCCTACAATGAGCAGTTCTTC,CASSFGLAYNEQFF
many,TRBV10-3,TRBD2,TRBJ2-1,TGTGCCACGGGACTAGCGGGAGAGGCGTCCTACAATGAGCAGTTCTTC,CATGLAGEASYNEQFF
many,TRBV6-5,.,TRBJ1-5,TGTGCCAGCAGTCCCCGGAGGGGTAGCAATCAGCCCCAGCATTTT,CASSPRRGSNQPQHF
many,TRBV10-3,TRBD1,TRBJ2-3,TGTGCCACCACAGGGGCTAGCACAGATACGCAGTATTTT,CATTGASTDTQYF
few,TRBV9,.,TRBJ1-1,TGTGCCAGCAGCGTATTAGGGGGACTGAACACTGAAGCTTTCTTT,CASSVLGGLNTEAFF
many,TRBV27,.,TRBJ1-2,TGTGCCAGCAGTTTCGGTCAAGACTCCTTCTATGGCTACACCTTC,CASSFGQDSFYGYTF
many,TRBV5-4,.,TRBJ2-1,TGTGCCAGCAGCTCGCTTAGCGGTGAGCAGTTCTTC,CASSSLSGEQFF
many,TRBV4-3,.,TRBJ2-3,TGCGCCAGCAGCCCGGTCCTTAGCACAGATACGCAGTATTTT,CASSPVLSTDTQYF
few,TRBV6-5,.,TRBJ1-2,TGTGCCAGCAGCTACACCCCTGACAGTAACTATGGCTACACCTTC,CASSYTPDSNYGYTF
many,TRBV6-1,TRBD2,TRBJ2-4,TGTGCCAGCAGTGGCACGCTTCGGGAGGGACTAGGAGCCAAAAACATTCAGTACTTC,CASSGTLREGLGAKNIQYF
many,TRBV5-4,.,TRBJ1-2,TGTGCCAGCAGCGAGGACAGAAACTATGGCTACACCTTC,CASSEDRNYGYTF
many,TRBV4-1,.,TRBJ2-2,TGCGCCAGCAGCCAAGAACAGGGGGAGCTGTTTTTT,CASSQEQGELFF
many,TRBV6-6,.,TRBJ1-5,TGTGCCAGCAGTTACAGGGGAAGAGACAATCAGCCCCAGCATTTT,CASSYRGRDNQPQHF
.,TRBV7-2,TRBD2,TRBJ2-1,TGTGCCAGCAGAAAGGTAGCGGGGGGCCTCTACAATGAGCAGTTCTTC,CASRKVAGGLYNEQFF
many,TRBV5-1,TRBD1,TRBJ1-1,TGCGCCAGCAGCAAGAGGACAGGGGAGGACACTGAAGCTTTCTTT,CASSKRTGEDTEAFF
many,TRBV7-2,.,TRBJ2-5,TGTGCCAGCAGCGTGCATGGCGGCCAAGAGACCCAGTACTTC,CASSVHGGQETQYF
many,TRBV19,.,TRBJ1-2,TGTGCCAGTATCCCCCGGGACACCCTCTATGGCTACACCTTC,CASIPRDTLYGYTF
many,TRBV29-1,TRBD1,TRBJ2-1,TGCAGCGTCGGGACAGGGGGCAACAATGAGCAGTTCTTC,CSVGTGGNNEQFF
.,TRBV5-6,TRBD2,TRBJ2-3,TGTGCCAGCGTACCTAGCGGGAGGGAGGCAGATACGCAGTATTTT,CASVPSGREADTQYF
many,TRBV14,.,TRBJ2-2,TGTGCCAGCCGCGGGGGCGGATCGAACACCGGGGAGCTGTTTTTT,CASRGGGSNTGELFF
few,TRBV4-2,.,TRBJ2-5,TGTGCCAGCAGCCCAGAGGTCAGACAAGAGACCCAGTACTTC,CASSPEVRQETQYF
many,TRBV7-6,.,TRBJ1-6,TGTGCCAGCAGCATTACCAGCTCCTATAATTCACCCCTCCACTTT,CASSITSSYNSPLHF
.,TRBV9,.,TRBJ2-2,TGTGCCAGCAGCGTAGCCGGGATGAACACCGGGGAGCTGTTTTTT,CASSVAGMNTGELFF
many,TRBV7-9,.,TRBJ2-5,TGTGCCAGCAGCAAGACAAACTTGCAAGAGACCCAGTACTTC,CASSKTNLQETQYF
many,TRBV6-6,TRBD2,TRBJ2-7,TGTGCCAGCGCCTTCTCCCCAGCGGGGGGGCCTTACGAGCAGTACTTC,CASAFSPAGGPYEQYF
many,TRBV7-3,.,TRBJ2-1,TGTGCCAGCAGCTTACAGTCAGGGATAGTTGGGGACAATGAGCAGTTCTTC,CASSLQSGIVGDNEQFF
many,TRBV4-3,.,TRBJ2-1,TGCGCCAGCAGCCAAGGGGAGGTCGCCCGCAATGAGCAGTTCTTC,CASSQGEVARNEQFF
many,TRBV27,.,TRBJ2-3,TGTGCCAGCAGTCCAAGACTCACAGATACGCAGTATTTT,CASSPRLTDTQYF
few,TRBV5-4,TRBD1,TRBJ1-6,TGTGCCAGCAGTGGGACAGAAAAATATAATTCACCCCTCCACTTT,CASSGTEKYNSPLHF
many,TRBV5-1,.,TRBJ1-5,TGCGCCAGCAGCCTCCAGGATTTCAATCAGCCCCAGCATTTT,CASSLQDFNQPQHF
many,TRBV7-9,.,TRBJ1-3,TGTGCCAGCAGCGCTCTGAGGGACTCTGGAAACACCATATATTTT,CASSALRDSGNTIYF
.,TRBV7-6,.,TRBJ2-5,TGTGCCAGCAGCCGCGGGGCCAAAGAGACCCAGTACTTC,CASSRGAKETQYF
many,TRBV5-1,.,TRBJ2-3,TGCGCCAGCAGCTTGGATCGGGGTGGGTCAGATACGCAGTATTTT,CASSLDRGGSDTQYF
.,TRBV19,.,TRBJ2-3,TGTGCCAGTAGTGCCGGGACAACTAGCACAGATACGCAGTATTTT,CASSAGTTSTDTQYF
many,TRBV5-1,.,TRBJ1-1,TGCGCCAGCAGCTACCGGGGTACCACGACGGATGAAGCTTTCTTT,CASSYRGTTTDEAFF
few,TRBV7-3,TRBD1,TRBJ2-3,TGTGCCAGCAGCTTAACGGGGGGACAGGGTACAGATACGCAGTATTTT,CASSLTGGQGTDTQYF
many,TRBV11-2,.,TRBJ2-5,TGTGCCAGCAGCTTAGTGAGCAGGTACCAAGAGACCCAGTACTTC,CASSLVSRYQETQYF
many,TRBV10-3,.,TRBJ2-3,TGTGCCATCGGGGACTTGCCTAGCACAGATACGCAGTATTTT,CAIGDLPSTDTQYF
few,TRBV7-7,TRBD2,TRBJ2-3,TGTGCTAGCAGCCCCGGGCTAGCGGTTAGCACAGATACGCAGTATTTT,CASSPGLAVSTDTQYF
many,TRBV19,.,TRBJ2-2,TGTGCCAGTACCCTCCAGGGATCGAACACCGGGGAGCTGTTTTTT,CASTLQGSNTGELFF
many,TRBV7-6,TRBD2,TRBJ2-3,TGTGCCAGCAGCGGGGGGGGAGATACGCAGTATTTT,CASSGGGDTQYF
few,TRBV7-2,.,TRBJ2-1,TGTGCCAGCAGCTTATCGGGGGACCCCTCCTACAATGAGCAGTTCTTC,CASSLSGDPSYNEQFF
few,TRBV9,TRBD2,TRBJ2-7,TGTGCCAGCAGCGTAAGTGGGGGGGGTTCCTCCTACGAGCAGTACTTC,CASSVSGGGSSYEQYF
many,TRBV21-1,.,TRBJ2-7,TGTGCCAGCAGCGCAACAGTCTTCTACGAGCAGTACTTC,CASSATVFYEQYF
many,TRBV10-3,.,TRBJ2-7,TGTGCCATCAGTGAAGGGGGAGGGGGGTACGAGCAGTACTTC,CAISEGGGGYEQYF
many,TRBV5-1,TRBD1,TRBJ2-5,TGCGCCAGCAGCTTGGGGGACAGGGCGGAGACCCAGTACTTC,CASSLGDRAETQYF